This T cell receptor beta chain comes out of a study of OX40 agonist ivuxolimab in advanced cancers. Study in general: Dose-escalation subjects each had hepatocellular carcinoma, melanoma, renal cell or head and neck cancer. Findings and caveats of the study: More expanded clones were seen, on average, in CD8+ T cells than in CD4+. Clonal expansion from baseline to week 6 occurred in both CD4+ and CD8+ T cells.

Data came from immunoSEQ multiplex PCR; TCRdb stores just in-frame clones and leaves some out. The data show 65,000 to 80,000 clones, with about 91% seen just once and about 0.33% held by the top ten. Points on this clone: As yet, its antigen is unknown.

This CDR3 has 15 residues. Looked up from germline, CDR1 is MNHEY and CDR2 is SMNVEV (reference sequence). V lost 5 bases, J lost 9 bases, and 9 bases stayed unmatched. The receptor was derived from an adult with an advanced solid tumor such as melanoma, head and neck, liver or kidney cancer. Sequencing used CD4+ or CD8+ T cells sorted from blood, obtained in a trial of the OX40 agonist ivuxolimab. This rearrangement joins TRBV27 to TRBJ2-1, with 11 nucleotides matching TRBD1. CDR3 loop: CASSPGTGGYGEQFF. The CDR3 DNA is TGTGCCAGCAGTCCCGGGACAGGGGGTTATGGTGAGCAGTTCTTC.